The clone carrying this TCR beta chain has just one count. The data were taken from a study of blood T cell repertoires in COVID-19. Background on the study: Material from acute and convalescent COVID-19 was sourced from the United States, Italy and Spain. From T cells, B-cell-depleted T cells, or PBMCs came the material, which was cDNA or gDNA.

Study processing details: Quantification of nucleated cells was approximated via reference gene primer amplification. Assay used: immunoSEQ multiplex PCR; TCRdb lists only in-frame clones, some missing. For V, J and clone size, that table is used; D and trimming come from the DNA. This sample has 150,000 to 250,000 clones, with around four fifths found just once. Trimming stripped 3 bases from V and 6 bases from J, with 13 bases between. Per the germline V gene, CDR1 is SGHVS and CDR2 is FQNEAQ. The CDR3 contains 14 residues. The genes are TRBV7-8 and TRBJ2-3; D ambiguous. Sequences were obtained from peripheral blood. The receptor's source is a human donor with acute or convalescent COVID-19. The donor label of this sample is uncertain. CDR3 coding DNA: TGTGCCAGCAGCTTCCCTTATTCCGCGGATACGCAGTATTTT. Translated, it gives CASSFPYSADTQYF.